This T cell receptor beta chain was recorded in a study of shared clonotypes between healthy human individuals. Study-wide background: Used for every donor were three CD4 naive, three CD4 memory, two CD8 naive and one CD8 memory plate.

Regarding the study as a whole: Despite large depth, sorted-subset datasets appeared incompletely sequenced.

Investigators spread the genomic DNA of each subset evenly over several immunoSEQ plates. Repertoires were generated with immunoSEQ multiplex PCR, while TCRdb's copy carries only in-frame clones and drops some. The table lists roughly 2.2 million clones, just under 95% of them singletons. Trimming removed 4 bases from V and 0 bases from J; junction bases left unmatched: 10. Germline CDR1 is SGHRS and CDR2 is YFSETQ. The CDR3 runs 19 residues. With respect to this clone: Its antigen is still unknown.

The clonotype was recovered from a man between 18 and 29 years old in good health. Some clones in this sample may be carry-over from other donors' samples. The sample was naive CD4+ T cells from PBMCs. The subset denotes: CD45RA+ positively selected. The chain carries TRBV5-1 and TRBJ2-4; 13 bases are a match to TRBD2. DNA of the CDR3: TGCGCCAGCAGCCGCAGACTAGCGGGAGGACGAGTAGCCAAAAACATTCAGTACTTC. Its translation: CASSRRLAGGRVAKNIQYF.